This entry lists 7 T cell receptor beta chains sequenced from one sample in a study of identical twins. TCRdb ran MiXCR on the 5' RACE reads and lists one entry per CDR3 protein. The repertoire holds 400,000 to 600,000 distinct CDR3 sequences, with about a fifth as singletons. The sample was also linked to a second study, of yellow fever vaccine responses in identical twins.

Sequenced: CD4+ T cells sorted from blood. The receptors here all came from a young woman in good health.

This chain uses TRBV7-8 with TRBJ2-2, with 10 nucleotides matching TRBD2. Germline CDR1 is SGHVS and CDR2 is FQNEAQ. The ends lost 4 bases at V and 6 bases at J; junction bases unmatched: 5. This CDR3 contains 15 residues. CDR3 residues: CASSSLAGQSGELFF. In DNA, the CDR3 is TGTGCCAGCAGCTCACTAGCGGGGCAATCCGGGGAGCTGTTTTTT.

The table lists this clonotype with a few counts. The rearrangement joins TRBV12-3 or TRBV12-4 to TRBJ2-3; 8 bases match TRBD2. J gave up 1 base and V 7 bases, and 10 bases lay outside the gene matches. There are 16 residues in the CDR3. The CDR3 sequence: CASTSRAGVGTDTQYF. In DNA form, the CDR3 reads TGTGCCAGCACCTCGCGAGCGGGAGTGGGCACAGATACGCAGTATTTT.

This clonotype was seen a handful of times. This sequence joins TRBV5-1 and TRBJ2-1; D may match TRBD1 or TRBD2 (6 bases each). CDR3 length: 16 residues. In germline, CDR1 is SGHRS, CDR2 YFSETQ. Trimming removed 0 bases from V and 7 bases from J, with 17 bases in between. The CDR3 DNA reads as TGCGCCAGCAGCTTGGTCGGTAGCGGAGGGGGGAATGAGCAGTTCTTC. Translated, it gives CASSLVGSGGGNEQFF.

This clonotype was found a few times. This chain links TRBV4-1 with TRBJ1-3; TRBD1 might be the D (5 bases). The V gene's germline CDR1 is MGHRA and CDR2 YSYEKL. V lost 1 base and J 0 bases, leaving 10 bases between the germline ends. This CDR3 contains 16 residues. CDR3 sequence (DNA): TGCGCCAGCAGCCAAGTCCCCGGGGGCTCTGGAAACACCATATATTTT. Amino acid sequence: CASSQVPGGSGNTIYF.

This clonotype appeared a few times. The CDR3 sequence is CSARDLGSGANTGELFF. The CDR3 DNA is TGCAGTGCTAGAGATCTAGGTAGCGGGGCGAACACCGGGGAGCTGTTTTTT. This chain joins TRBV20-1 and TRBJ2-2; the match to TRBD2 covers 8 bases. V shed 0 bases and J 0 bases; nucleotides not matched to a gene: 6. The CDR3 covers 17 residues. From germline, CDR1 is DFQATT and CDR2 SNEGSKA (reference sequence).

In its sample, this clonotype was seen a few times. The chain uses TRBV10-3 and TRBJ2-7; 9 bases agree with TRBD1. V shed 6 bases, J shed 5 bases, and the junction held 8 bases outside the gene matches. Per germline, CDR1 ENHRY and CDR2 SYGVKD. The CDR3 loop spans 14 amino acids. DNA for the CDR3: TGTGCCATCAGAGATGGACAGGGGTCCCACGAGCAGTACTTC. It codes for CAIRDGQGSHEQYF.

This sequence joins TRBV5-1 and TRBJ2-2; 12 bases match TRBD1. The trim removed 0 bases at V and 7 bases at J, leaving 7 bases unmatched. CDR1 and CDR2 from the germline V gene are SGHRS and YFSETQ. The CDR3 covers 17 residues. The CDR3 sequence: CASSLGTGTGGFGELFF. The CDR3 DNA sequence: TGCGCCAGCAGCTTGGGAACCGGGACAGGGGGCTTCGGGGAGCTGTTTTTT.